The next 25 T cell receptor beta chains were all read from a single sample in a study of cytomegalovirus exposure and HLA in healthy donors. The PCR contained 60 Vbeta and 13 Jbeta primers. Using immunoSEQ multiplex PCR, the repertoire was profiled, and TCRdb retains in-frame clones only, with some absent. The sample records about 120,000 clones, 80% being singletons. Input material: PBMCs. The receptors here all came from a female donor in good health and CMV-seropositive.

The chain combines TRBV18 with TRBJ1-5, with 7 bases matching TRBD1. V dropped 3 bases and J dropped 2; count of bases not matched to a gene: 7. There are 16 residues in the CDR3. CDR1 and CDR2 (germline): KGHSH, LQKENI. For the CDR3, the DNA is TGTGCCAGCTCACCCCCCAGACAGGGTCGCAATCAGCCCCAGCATTTT. It translates to CASSPPRQGRNQPQHF. Complete variable domain (other parts from reference TRBV18 and TRBJ1-5): NAGVMQNPRHLVRRRGQEARLRCSPMKGHSHVYWYRQLPEEGLKFMVYLQKENIIDESGMPKERFSAEFPKEGPSILRIQQVVRGDSAAYFCASSPPRQGRNQPQHFGDGTRLSIL.

The V call is TRBV10-1, the J call TRBJ1-4; 12 nucleotides match TRBD1. V shed 4 bases and J 7 bases; nucleotides not matched to a gene: 4. CDR3 length: 15 residues. CDR1 is WNHNN and CDR2 is SYGVQD in the germline V gene (reference sequence). The CDR3 DNA reads as TGCGCCAGCAGTGCCGGGACAGGGGGCGGTGAAAAACTGTTTTTT. This translates into CASSAGTGGGEKLFF.

The genes are TRBV20-1 and TRBJ1-1; possible D gene TRBD1, 6 bases. The CDR3 sequence is 10 residues long. Deletions cut 7 bases from V and 10 bases from J, with 13 bases between. The germline CDR1 and CDR2 sequences are DFQATT and SNEGSKA (reference sequence). CDR3 sequence: CSGLLDRAFF. The CDR3 nucleotides read TGCAGTGGACTACTGGACAGAGCTTTCTTT.

The rearrangement joins TRBV7-9 to TRBJ1-2; D uncertain. The germline V and J ends were trimmed by 1 base and 7 bases, with 10 bases remaining between them. Germline assignment: CDR1 SEHNR and CDR2 FQNEAQ (reference sequence). This CDR3 is 13 amino acids long. DNA for the CDR3: TGTGCCAGCAGCTTAGACGCAGGAACTGGCTACACCTTC. It is translated as CASSLDAGTGYTF.

The rearrangement joins TRBV30 to TRBJ2-5, with 11 bases fitting TRBD2. The J call may be mistaken, given a closer DNA end match to TRBJ2-7. CDR3 size: 15 residues. Germline assignment: CDR1 GTSNPN and CDR2 SVGIG (reference sequence). CDR3 sequence reads: CAWSTGTSGAYEQYF. The CDR3 DNA reads TGTGCCTGGAGTACGGGGACTAGCGGTGCCTACGAGCAGTACTTC.

The rearrangement joins TRBV6-1 to TRBJ1-2, with D possibly TRBD1 on 5 matching bases. Germline CDR1 is MNHNS and CDR2 is SASEGT. Trimming cost V 6 bases and J 2 bases, with 13 bases left between them. The CDR3 runs 14 residues. CDR3 region: CASRVMQGNYGYTF. The DNA for the CDR3 is TGTGCCAGCAGGGTTATGCAGGGAAACTATGGCTACACCTTC.

This chain's CDR3 is CASSPGTTNTEAFF. CDR3 coding DNA: TGTGCCAGCAGTCCCGGGACAACTAACACTGAAGCTTTCTTT. The chain combines TRBV7-9 with TRBJ1-1; TRBD1 is a possible D gene (6 bases). Trimming took 6 bases from V and 2 from J, leaving 13 bases between them. Germline assignment: CDR1 SEHNR and CDR2 FQNEAQ (reference sequence). The CDR3 consists of 14 residues.

The gene calls are TRBV19 and TRBJ1-5; 7 bases agree with TRBD1. This CDR3 region has 17 residues. Per germline, CDR1 LNHDA and CDR2 SQIVND (reference sequence). Trimming took 1 base from V and 3 from J; bases not matched to a gene: 9. The CDR3 spells CASSIGQGVSFNQPQHF. The CDR3 DNA follows: TGTGCCAGTAGTATAGGGCAGGGGGTCAGCTTCAATCAGCCCCAGCATTTT.

This sequence joins TRBV27 and TRBJ2-7; the match to TRBD1 covers 9 bases. The CDR3 has 15 amino acids. In germline, CDR1 is MNHEY, CDR2 SMNVEV (reference sequence). The J segment lost 0 bases and the V segment lost 6 bases, leaving 6 bases of the junction unmatched. The CDR3, as DNA: TGTGCCAGCAGCTTGAACAGGGGGCCCTCCTACGAGCAGTACTTC. Protein product: CASSLNRGPSYEQYF.

This rearrangement joins TRBV7-8 to TRBJ2-1; D may be TRBD2 (6 bases). The CDR3 is made up of 12 amino acids. V lost 3 bases and J 16 bases, leaving 16 bases between the germline ends. Germline CDR1 is SGHVS and CDR2 is FQNEAQ. This CDR3 is CASSFFGGECFF. The CDR3 nucleotides are TGTGCCAGCAGCTTCTTTGGCGGGGAATGTTTCTTC.

The genes are TRBV2 and TRBJ1-6; D gene uncertain. The CDR3 has 13 residues. V lost 7 bases, J lost 10 bases, and 14 bases lay in between. Germline values: CDR1 SNHLY, CDR2 FYNNEI. Here the CDR3 reads CASMTGIWSPLHF. In DNA form, the CDR3 reads TGTGCCAGCATGACGGGAATTTGGTCACCCCTCCACTTT.

The chain carries TRBV2 and TRBJ1-2; possible D gene TRBD1, 6 bases. Germline lookup yields CDR1 SNHLY and CDR2 FYNNEI. The V gene lost 8 bases and the J gene lost 11 bases, with 15 bases spanning the gap. The CDR3 loop spans 11 amino acids. CDR3 protein: CASGHQGKYTF. The CDR3 bases are TGTGCCAGCGGCCATCAGGGGAAATACACCTTC.

A remark on this clone: The sample has other DNA sequences that encode this CDR3 too. V gene TRBV18 combines with J gene TRBJ1-4; tentative D call: TRBD1 (6 bases). Germline-derived CDR1 and CDR2 are KGHSH and LQKENI. This CDR3 is 15 amino acids long. V gave up 3 bases and J gave up 2 bases, with 10 bases separating them. CDR3 protein: CASSPRTATNEKLFF. CDR3 in DNA: TGTGCCAGCTCACCCCGGACAGCTACTAATGAAAAACTGTTTTTT.

The chain couples TRBV27 to TRBJ2-1; the D is unclear. This CDR3 has 18 residues. The germline V and J ends were trimmed by 0 bases and 3 bases, with 18 bases remaining between them. The germline V gene has CDR1 MNHEY and CDR2 SMNVEV (reference sequence). The CDR3 DNA is TGTGCCAGCAGTTTATCGGGCCCCCTGATAGGTGGCTACAATGAGCAGTTCTTC. This sequence encodes CASSLSGPLIGGYNEQFF.

The chain links TRBV6-5 to TRBJ1-1; 7 bases map to TRBD1. Per the germline V gene, CDR1 is MNHEY and CDR2 is SVGAGI. Trimming cost V 3 bases and J 6 bases; bases outside gene matches: 7. CDR3 length equals 14 residues. The CDR3 sequence is CASSYEGGGAEAFF. CDR3 nucleotide sequence: TGTGCCAGCAGTTATGAAGGGGGCGGCGCTGAAGCTTTCTTT.

This clone was seen only once. The V call is TRBV6-1, the J call TRBJ2-7, with 8 bases aligning to TRBD2. Germline values: CDR1 MNHNS, CDR2 SASEGT. The CDR3 runs 15 residues. After removal of 1 base from V and 3 bases from J, the junction contained 5 bases not matched to a gene. CDR3 loop: CASSEGAGGSYEQYF. For the CDR3, the DNA is TGTGCCAGCAGTGAAGGGGCGGGGGGAAGCTACGAGCAGTACTTC.

J is TRBJ1-4 and V is TRBV6-1; 10 bases match TRBD1. Germline V gene lookup returns CDR1 MNHNS and CDR2 SASEGT. The CDR3 covers 14 residues. The J segment lost 8 bases and the V segment lost 6 bases, leaving 6 bases of the junction unmatched. DNA for the CDR3: TGTGCCAGCAGACCCGGGACAGGGGAGGAAAAACTGTTTTTT. Its translation is CASRPGTGEEKLFF.

The J gene is TRBJ1-2, the V gene TRBV6-5; TRBD1 matches 9 bases. V lost 6 bases and J lost 4; bases outside the gene matches: 6. Germline V gene data show CDR1 as MNHEY and CDR2 as SVGAGI. CDR3 length equals 14 residues. The CDR3 protein is CASRSGTGTYGYTF. CDR3 sequence (DNA): TGTGCCAGCAGGTCCGGGACAGGGACCTATGGCTACACCTTC.

The chain joins TRBV7-9 to TRBJ1-1, with TRBD1 identical over 8 bases. Germline assignment: CDR1 SEHNR and CDR2 FQNEAQ (reference sequence). The CDR3 spans 14 residues. Trimming at V came to 1 base and at J to 4 bases, leaving 2 bases not matched to a gene. Here the CDR3 DNA reads TGTGCCAGCAGCTTAGTAACAGGGGGCACTGAAGCTTTCTTT. Translated: CASSLVTGGTEAFF.

V usage is TRBV7-9 and J usage is TRBJ2-7; TRBD2 might be the D (6 bases). V was shortened by 2 bases and J by 6 bases, with 17 bases between the two germline ends. The CDR3 loop spans 15 amino acids. Germline V gives CDR1 SEHNR, CDR2 FQNEAQ (reference sequence). The CDR3 DNA reads as TGTGCCAGCAGCTTACGGGGTAGCGGATCCAGCGAGCAGTACTTC. Protein: CASSLRGSGSSEQYF.

The J gene is TRBJ1-1, the V gene TRBV10-2; 9 nucleotides agree with TRBD1. The CDR3 is 13 residues long. Germline V gene lookup returns CDR1 WSHSY and CDR2 SAAADI. The trim removed 8 bases at V and 5 bases at J, leaving 6 bases unmatched. CDR3 coding DNA: TGCGCCAGCTCCCGGGACAGGGCAACTGAAGCTTTCTTT. Its translation: CASSRDRATEAFF.

J is TRBJ2-3 and V is TRBV29-1; D is unclear. CDR3 length: 12 residues. V shed 1 base and J shed 6 bases, with 8 bases lying between them. Germline CDR1 and CDR2: SQVTM and ANQGSEA. The CDR3 bases are TGCAGCGTTGAAGCATCCGGGGATACGCAGTATTTT. Translating it yields CSVEASGDTQYF.

The chain combines TRBV6-5 with TRBJ2-1; 8 nucleotides line up with TRBD1. The CDR3 totals 12 residues. The trim removed 5 bases at V and 10 bases at J, leaving 4 bases unmatched. Germline V gene sequence: CDR1 MNHEY, CDR2 SVGAGI. The CDR3 nucleotides read TGTGCCAGCAGTATGGACAGGGTGGAGCAGTTCTTC. Protein sequence: CASSMDRVEQFF.

This chain joins TRBV4-3 and TRBJ1-2, with D unresolved. CDR1 is LGHNA and CDR2 is YSLEER in the germline V gene. CDR3 length equals 15 residues. Trimming shortened V by 4 bases and J by 7 bases, and 19 bases separated the two germline ends. CDR3 sequence: CASSRSPEGSRGYTF. The DNA of the CDR3 is TGCGCCAGCAGCCGATCCCCTGAGGGATCGCGTGGCTACACCTTC.

The genes are TRBV30 and TRBJ2-7; 7 bases line up with TRBD1. Germline V gene sequence: CDR1 GTSNPN, CDR2 SVGIG (reference sequence). V was clipped by 0 bases and J by 2 bases; unmatched bases: 10. The CDR3 contains 16 residues. CDR3 nucleotides: TGTGCCTGGAGTGTCCCAGGGACAGTAACAGCCTACGAGCAGTACTTC. Its protein product is CAWSVPGTVTAYEQYF.